This TCR beta chain was retrieved from a study of cytomegalovirus exposure and HLA in healthy donors. Study-level findings and limits: The authors excluded some V segments, including TRBV6-2 and TRBV6-3, as indistinguishable. A later examination showed that TCR association rates differed by HLA locus, with DRB1 most and HLA-C fewest.

The V end lost 3 bases, the J end lost 1 base, and 10 bases lay between the germline ends. The CDR3 length is 15 residues. Looked up from germline, CDR1 is KGHSH and CDR2 is LQKENI. The PCR made use of 60 Vbeta and 13 Jbeta primers. Here immunoSEQ multiplex PCR was the method, and the copy in TCRdb shows in-frame clones only, minus some. The sample table sets out tens of thousands of clones. For this clone: Its antigen is currently unknown.

V usage is TRBV18 and J usage is TRBJ1-5, with D tentatively TRBD1 (5 bases). The TCR sequence derives from a woman aged 55-69 years in good health and CMV-seronegative. The sequenced material came from PBMCs. The CDR3, as DNA: TGTGCCAGCTCACCTAACGACAGAAGCAATCAGCCCCAGCATTTT. This gives the protein CASSPNDRSNQPQHF. Using reference TRBV18 and TRBJ1-5 for the parts outside the CDR3, the full variable domain is NAGVMQNPRHLVRRRGQEARLRCSPMKGHSHVYWYRQLPEEGLKFMVYLQKENIIDESGMPKERFSAEFPKEGPSILRIQQVVRGDSAAYFCASSPNDRSNQPQHFGDGTRLSIL.